The 30 T cell receptor beta chains listed next were all sequenced from one sample in a study of blood T cell repertoires in COVID-19. Assay used: immunoSEQ multiplex PCR; TCRdb lists only in-frame clones, some missing. This table has about 400,000 clones, about 89% appearing once. Sequenced: PBMCs or T cells enriched from blood (not recorded which). These receptor sequences come from a man in his forties in a cohort exposed to, infected with or recovered from COVID-19 (not recorded which).

V is TRBV5-1 and J is TRBJ2-6; the match to TRBD1 covers 11 bases. Germline loops: CDR1 SGHRS, CDR2 YFSETQ. After removal of 3 bases from V and 11 bases from J, the junction contained 4 bases not matched to a gene. This CDR3 comprises 14 residues. CDR3 nucleotides: TGCGCCAGCAGCTCCCCGGGACAGGGGGACGTCCTGACTTTC. It codes for CASSSPGQGDVLTF.

The J gene is TRBJ1-1, the V gene TRBV4-2; maybe TRBD1 (5 bases). Germline assignment: CDR1 LGHNA and CDR2 YNFKEQ. This CDR3 has 15 amino acids. V was cut by 0 bases and J by 0 bases, with 8 bases left in between. CDR3 residues: CASSQDMTVNTEAFF. CDR3 sequence (DNA): TGTGCCAGCAGCCAAGATATGACAGTGAACACTGAAGCTTTCTTT.

The chain joins TRBV19 to TRBJ1-4; 7 nucleotides align to TRBD1. The CDR3 is 14 amino acids. Germline lookup yields CDR1 LNHDA and CDR2 SQIVND (reference sequence). Trimming at V came to 6 bases and at J to 5 bases, leaving 6 bases not matched to a gene. The CDR3 sequence: CASRPGQKNEKLFF. The CDR3, as DNA: TGTGCCAGTAGACCGGGACAGAAGAATGAAAAACTGTTTTTT.

Only one count was recorded for this clone. The chain recombines TRBV11-3 with TRBJ2-1, with TRBD2 identical over 7 bases. Germline CDR1 is SGHNT and CDR2 is YENEEA. V lost 3 bases and J lost 6; bases outside the gene matches: 8. This CDR3 contains 15 residues. The CDR3 DNA is TGTGCCAGCAGCTTGGGGGGGACGGGTGGCAATGAGCAGTTCTTC. Protein sequence: CASSLGGTGGNEQFF.

The rearrangement links TRBV7-9 to TRBJ1-2; 10 bases agree with TRBD1. CDR3 length: 16 residues. CDR1 and CDR2 (germline): SEHNR, FQNEAQ (reference sequence). J gave up 1 base and V 5 bases, and 7 bases lay outside the gene matches. CDR3 residues: CASSPAGTGVNYGYTF. The CDR3 region has the DNA TGTGCCAGCAGCCCCGCCGGGACAGGGGTTAACTATGGCTACACCTTC.

The CDR3 here is CATSRDPLAGVSYNEQFF. The DNA of the CDR3 is TGTGCCACCAGCAGAGATCCGCTAGCGGGAGTTTCCTACAATGAGCAGTTCTTC. V and J are TRBV15 and TRBJ2-1; 10 bases are shared with TRBD2. The CDR3 sequence is 18 residues long. Germline CDR1 reads LNHNV; CDR2 reads YYDKDF (reference sequence). Trimming took 0 bases from V and 1 from J; bases not matched to a gene: 6.

The chain uses TRBV2 and TRBJ2-2; D is perhaps TRBD2 (6 bases). Trimming removed 4 bases at V and 5 bases at J, with 8 bases between. This CDR3 contains 13 residues. The germline V gene encodes CDR1 SNHLY and CDR2 FYNNEI. In DNA, the CDR3 is TGTGCCAGCAGTGGCGGGGCAACCGGGGAGCTGTTTTTT. Translation: CASSGGATGELFF.

The genes are TRBV30 and TRBJ1-2; 9 bases align to TRBD1. V shed 0 bases and J 7 bases; nucleotides not matched to a gene: 3. CDR3 length equals 13 residues. CDR1 GTSNPN and CDR2 SVGIG come from the germline V gene (reference sequence). CDR3: CAWSVTGGLGYTF. CDR3 nucleotides: TGTGCCTGGAGTGTTACAGGGGGCCTTGGCTACACCTTC.

The rearrangement joins TRBV6-5 to TRBJ2-5, with D unresolved. Between the trimmed V and J ends, which lost 0 bases and 7 bases, there was a span of 12 bases. The CDR3 has 14 residues. Germline assignment: CDR1 MNHEY and CDR2 SVGAGI. Written as DNA, the CDR3 is TGTGCCAGCAGTTACTCGCGAGAAAGTGGGACCCAGTACTTC. Protein sequence: CASSYSRESGTQYF.

The chain links TRBV29-1 to TRBJ2-5, with unresolved D. Germline loops: CDR1 SQVTM, CDR2 ANQGSEA. The V end was cut by 2 bases, the J end by 1 base, with 8 bases between. The CDR3 totals 13 residues. The CDR3 DNA is TGCAGCGTTGAAATGGGCAGCCAAGAGACCCAGTACTTC. Amino acids: CSVEMGSQETQYF.

The chain combines TRBV5-4 with TRBJ2-3; possibly TRBD2 for D (6 bases). Trimming removed 4 bases from V and 7 bases from J, with 16 bases in between. This CDR3 has 14 residues. Germline V CDR1 and CDR2: SGHNT, YYREEE (reference sequence). Here the CDR3 DNA reads TGTGCCAGCAGCCCCCAGGGCGGGGATAATACGCAGTATTTT. This sequence encodes CASSPQGGDNTQYF. The full variable domain, rest sourced from reference TRBV5-4 and TRBJ2-3, is ETGVTQSPTHLIKTRGQQVTLRCSSQSGHNTVSWYQQALGQGPQFIFQYYREEENGRGNFPPRFSGLQFPNYSSELNVNALELDDSALYLCASSPQGGDNTQYFGPGTRLTVL.

As to this clone: Different DNA sequences within this sample yield the same CDR3. The rearrangement uses TRBV2 and TRBJ1-1, with 7 bases aligning to TRBD1. The CDR3 contains 13 residues. V shed 4 bases, J shed 4 bases, and the junction held 3 bases outside the gene matches. Germline V gives CDR1 SNHLY, CDR2 FYNNEI. CDR3 coding DNA: TGTGCCAGCAGTGGACAGGGCGGCACTGAAGCTTTCTTT. Protein product: CASSGQGGTEAFF.

The chain combines TRBV28 with TRBJ2-2, with TRBD1 matching 8 bases. Germline CDR1 is MDHEN and CDR2 is SYDVKM. Trimming removed 1 base from V and 1 base from J; junction bases left unmatched: 20. This CDR3 is 22 amino acids long. The CDR3 sequence: CASSLFFSWTGSSALNTGELFF. In nucleotides, the CDR3 is TGTGCCAGCAGTTTATTCTTTTCGTGGACAGGGTCCTCCGCCTTGAACACCGGGGAGCTGTTTTTT.

This clone was observed once. The genes are TRBV7-2 and TRBJ1-1, with TRBD1 matching 7 bases. CDR1 and CDR2 (germline): SGHTA, FQGNSA. Trimming cost V 5 bases and J 1 base; bases outside gene matches: 16. The CDR3 covers 18 residues. Here the CDR3 DNA reads TGTGCCAGCAGCCTACCGAAGACAGGGAGGTCTAAGAACACTGAAGCTTTCTTT. This gives the protein CASSLPKTGRSKNTEAFF.

The chain recombines TRBV7-9 with TRBJ1-4; a weak D match, TRBD1 (6 bases). The CDR3 runs to 16 residues. V lost 0 bases and J lost 8, with 16 bases in between. CDR1 SEHNR and CDR2 FQNEAQ come from the germline V gene (reference sequence). CDR3 loop: CASSLALGGVGEKLFF. CDR3 bases: TGTGCCAGCAGCTTAGCGCTTGGGGGCGTAGGGGAAAAACTGTTTTTT.

This chain uses TRBV30 with TRBJ2-1; 9 bases are a match to TRBD1. This CDR3 contains 15 residues. Germline trimming cut 2 bases from V and 5 bases from J; bases unmatched to any gene: 7. Germline V gene sequence: CDR1 GTSNPN, CDR2 SVGIG (reference sequence). The CDR3 bases are TGTGCCTGGAGTAGCGGGACAGGGTCCCACAATGAGCAGTTCTTC. It translates to CAWSSGTGSHNEQFF.

This clone was found once. V and J are TRBV6-5 and TRBJ1-5, with 8 bases aligning to TRBD1. V gave up 6 bases and J gave up 6 bases; unmatched junction bases: 10. This CDR3 is built from 15 residues. The V gene's germline CDR1 is MNHEY and CDR2 SVGAGI. The CDR3 DNA sequence: TGTGCCAGCAGCACACAGGGGGAATTGGGTCAGCCCCAGCATTTT. Protein: CASSTQGELGQPQHF.

The gene calls are TRBV7-9 and TRBJ1-3, with D perhaps TRBD1 (5 bases). Germline values: CDR1 SEHNR, CDR2 FQNEAQ (reference sequence). This CDR3 is 14 amino acids long. Trimming took 5 bases from V and 8 from J, leaving 16 bases between them. The CDR3, as DNA: TGTGCCAGCAGCCCCCGGGCAATAGGGGACACCATATATTTT. Amino acid sequence: CASSPRAIGDTIYF.

J is TRBJ2-2 and V is TRBV7-9; 8 nucleotides line up with TRBD2. With 4 bases clipped from V and 1 base from J, the junction kept 8 bases outside the gene matches. Germline values: CDR1 SEHNR, CDR2 FQNEAQ (reference sequence). The CDR3 spans 17 residues. In DNA form, the CDR3 reads TGTGCCAGCAGCTCACGGCGGCTAGCGGGGAACACCGGGGAGCTGTTTTTT. It is translated as CASSSRRLAGNTGELFF.

This clone has just a few counts. This chain joins TRBV6-4 and TRBJ2-1; TRBD2 agrees at 10 bases. J was trimmed by 6 bases and V by 3 bases; bases with no gene match: 8. The length of the CDR3 is 16 residues. The germline V gene encodes CDR1 MRHNA and CDR2 SNTAGT. The CDR3 protein is CASSDQAGGEVNEQFF. CDR3 DNA sequence: TGTGCCAGCAGTGATCAAGCGGGAGGGGAAGTCAATGAGCAGTTCTTC.

The genes are TRBV20-1 and TRBJ2-1, with 11 bases aligning to TRBD2. Unmatched junction bases numbered 6, after V lost 3 bases and J lost 8 bases. CDR3 length: 14 amino acids. Germline V gene data show CDR1 as DFQATT and CDR2 as SNEGSKA (reference sequence). The CDR3 region has the DNA TGCAGTGCTAGTGCTAGCGGGAGGTCCGATGAGCAGTTCTTC. This sequence encodes CSASASGRSDEQFF.

The chain is built from TRBV2 and TRBJ1-3; 8 nucleotides line up with TRBD1. The J segment lost 4 bases and the V segment lost 4 bases, leaving 6 bases of the junction unmatched. This CDR3 is 15 amino acids long. Germline CDR1 is SNHLY and CDR2 is FYNNEI. The CDR3 here is CASSGQGADGNTIYF. The CDR3 coding sequence is TGTGCCAGCAGTGGGCAGGGGGCGGACGGAAACACCATATATTTT.

About this clone itself: This sample also contains other DNA sequences that code for the same CDR3. The chain couples TRBV10-3 to TRBJ2-1; 9 bases fit TRBD2. This CDR3 is built from 15 residues. Germline CDR1 ENHRY, CDR2 SYGVKD. J was trimmed by 4 bases and V by 0 bases; bases with no gene match: 1. The DNA for the CDR3 is TGTGCCATCAGTGAGTCTAGCGGGAGTTACAATGAGCAGTTCTTC. Translated: CAISESSGSYNEQFF.

The chain is built from TRBV11-3 and TRBJ2-1; possible D gene TRBD1, 5 bases. The V end lost 1 base, the J end lost 8 bases, and 12 bases lay between the germline ends. CDR1 is SGHNT, CDR2 YENEEA, per germline. The CDR3 spans 14 residues. CDR3 in amino acids: CASSLAGLRDEQFF. The CDR3 DNA sequence: TGTGCCAGCAGCTTAGCTGGGCTCAGGGATGAGCAGTTCTTC.

The J gene is TRBJ2-6, the V gene TRBV19; 7 nucleotides align to TRBD1. CDR3 length equals 18 residues. V lost 10 bases to trimming and J lost 0 bases; unmatched junction nucleotides: 15. CDR1 LNHDA and CDR2 SQIVND come from the germline V gene (reference sequence). The CDR3 DNA reads as TGTGCCACCTCCCCCCGAACAGGGGTTAGCTCTGGGGCCAACGTCCTGACTTTC. Translation gives CATSPRTGVSSGANVLTF. Complete variable domain (other parts from reference TRBV19 and TRBJ2-6): DGGITQSPKYLFRKEGQNVTLSCEQNLNHDAMYWYRQDPGQGLRLIYYSQIVNDFQKGDIAEGYSVSREKKESFPLTVTSAQKNPTAFYLCATSPRTGVSSGANVLTFGAGSRLTVL.

The chain joins TRBV5-1 to TRBJ1-4; TRBD1 aligns across 7 bases. CDR1 is SGHRS, CDR2 YFSETQ, per germline. The CDR3 is 14 amino acids. J gave up 4 bases and V 7 bases, and 7 bases lay outside the gene matches. The CDR3 coding sequence is TGCGCCAGCGCCCTGACAGGGTATAATGAAAAACTGTTTTTT. Translation: CASALTGYNEKLFF.

The V and J genes are TRBV15 and TRBJ2-1, with D hard to call. The germline gives CDR1 LNHNV, CDR2 YYDKDF (reference sequence). The CDR3 extends over 14 amino acids. V was pared by 1 base and J by 6 bases, with 10 bases between. The CDR3 region is CATSRGSASNEQFF. As DNA, the CDR3 is TGTGCCACCAGCAGAGGGTCGGCTAGCAATGAGCAGTTCTTC.

The chain couples TRBV7-2 to TRBJ2-1, with 7 bases lining up with TRBD2. Germline loops: CDR1 SGHTA, CDR2 FQGNSA. J was trimmed by 1 base and V by 5 bases; bases with no gene match: 14. CDR3 size: 18 residues. The DNA for the CDR3 is TGTGCCAGCAGCCCCTTGCGGGAGCTTCCGATTTCCTACAATGAGCAGTTCTTC. Its translation is CASSPLRELPISYNEQFF.

V and J are TRBV25-1 and TRBJ1-4, with D possibly being TRBD1 (5 bases). CDR1 is MGHDK, CDR2 SYGVNS, per germline. V lost 4 bases to trimming and J lost 7 bases, with 16 bases between them. CDR3 size: 15 residues. CDR3: CASSGRDLGGEKLFF. CDR3 coding DNA: TGTGCCAGCAGTGGCCGGGACCTGGGAGGTGAAAAACTGTTTTTT.

The chain employs TRBV2 and TRBJ2-3; the D gene is possibly TRBD1 (5 bases). CDR1 is SNHLY, CDR2 FYNNEI, per germline. V was cut by 4 bases and J by 2 bases, with 10 bases left in between. The CDR3 contains 14 residues. The CDR3 DNA reads as TGTGCCAGCAGTGCAGGGCGGTCCACAGATACGCAGTATTTT. It is translated as CASSAGRSTDTQYF.